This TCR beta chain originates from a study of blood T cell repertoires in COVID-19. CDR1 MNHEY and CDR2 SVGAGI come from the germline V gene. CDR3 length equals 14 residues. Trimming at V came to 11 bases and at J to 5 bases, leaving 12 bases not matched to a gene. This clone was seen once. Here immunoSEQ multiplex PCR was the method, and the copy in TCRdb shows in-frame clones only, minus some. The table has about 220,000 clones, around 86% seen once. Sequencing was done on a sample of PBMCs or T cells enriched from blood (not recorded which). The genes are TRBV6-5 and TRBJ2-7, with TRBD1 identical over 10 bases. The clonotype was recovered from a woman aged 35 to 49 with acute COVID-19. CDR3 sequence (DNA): TGTGCCTGCTCCCCCAGGACAGGGGGGAACGAGCAGTACTTC. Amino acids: CACSPRTGGNEQYF.